This is a list of T cell receptor beta chains from one sample in a study of patients and donors after allogeneic stem cell transplantation. TCRdb ran MiXCR on the RT-PCR reads and lists one entry per CDR3 protein. Seen here are over 350,000 distinct CDR3 sequences, roughly 17% observed once, and the top ten hold roughly 7.2%. What was sequenced was blood, either unsorted or a sorted T cell fraction (not recorded which). These receptors were taken from a human donor who was either an allogeneic HSCT recipient or a stem cell or donor lymphocyte infusion donor (not recorded which). It is not recorded whose cells these are; they may come from a transplant donor. Both conserved end residues are part of each CDR3. D genes are given only for firm matches. Size is omitted from some rows. Given values are once, few, many or a class for expanded clones.

clone_size d_call j_call v_call cdr3_nt cdr3_aa
. . TRBJ1-1 TRBV9 TGTGCCAGCAGCCCCGGAGGGTTCCGGACTGAAGCTTTCTTT CASSPGGFRTEAFF
. TRBD2 TRBJ2-1 TRBV3-1 TGTGCCAGCAACCGCGGGGCGGGACTAGCGGGAGTCAACTCCTACAATGAGCAGTTCTTC CASNRGAGLAGVNSYNEQFF
few TRBD1 TRBJ2-7 TRBV5-6 TGTGCCAGCAGCCCGGGACAGGTAATGGGTGAGCAGTACTTC CASSPGQVMGEQYF
. . TRBJ2-7 TRBV7-9 TGTGCCAGCAGCTTAGCCAATATACTAGGCGAGCAGTACTTC CASSLANILGEQYF
few TRBD2 TRBJ2-1 TRBV6-2/TRBV6-3 TGTGCCAGCCGCGGTTTGAGCGGGGGGCCCCCGAGCTCCTACAATGAGCAGTTCTTC CASRGLSGGPPSSYNEQFF
few TRBD2 TRBJ2-1 TRBV20-1 TGCAGTGCTAGAGATCCACCGGGGGTAGCGGGACATGAGCAGTTCTTC CSARDPPGVAGHEQFF
many . TRBJ2-7 TRBV5-1 TGCGCCAGCAGCTTGGTTCCAGCGTACGAGCAGTACTTC CASSLVPAYEQYF
few . TRBJ1-5 TRBV24-1 TGTGCCACCAGTGATTCCGGGACTCAGCCCCAGCATTTT CATSDSGTQPQHF
. . TRBJ2-2 TRBV10-3 TGTGCCATCAGTGAAGGCAGGTCCCACACCGGGGAGCTGTTTTTT CAISEGRSHTGELFF
few TRBD2 TRBJ2-5 TRBV11-2 TGTGCCAGCAGCGTCGGCCGTCGGGGACTAGCGGTCCAAGAGACCCAGTACTTC CASSVGRRGLAVQETQYF
. . TRBJ2-5 TRBV20-1 TGCAGTGCTAGAGGCCAAATGGGAGAGACCCAGTACTTC CSARGQMGETQYF
. TRBD1 TRBJ2-3 TRBV24-1 TGTGCCACCAGTGACCCACTGACAGGGGGCACAGATACGCAGTATTTT CATSDPLTGGTDTQYF
few TRBD1 TRBJ1-1 TRBV5-1 TGCGCCAGCAGCGCCGTTCAGGGGGCCAGGGCTGAAGCTTTCTTT CASSAVQGARAEAFF
. . TRBJ1-2 TRBV14 TGTGCCAGCAGCCAAGAAAAGGGAAGGAACTATGGCTACACCTTC CASSQEKGRNYGYTF
many . TRBJ2-3 TRBV24-1 TGTGCCACCAGCGAACTACGGGGGAAATCAGATACGCAGTATTTT CATSELRGKSDTQYF
. . TRBJ1-2 TRBV28 TGTGCCAGCAGAGTGGGGTTCGGTGGCTACACCTTC CASRVGFGGYTF
few . TRBJ2-2 TRBV18 TGTGCCAGCTCACGAGAACGTCGGTACACCGGGGAGCTGTTTTTT CASSRERRYTGELFF
few . TRBJ2-3 TRBV5-1 TGCGCCAGCAGCTTGGCCCTCGGAAAAGATACGCAGTATTTT CASSLALGKDTQYF
. . TRBJ2-1 TRBV20-1 TGCAGTGCCCTCTCCCTTCGACTTGGGGCAAACAATGAGCAGTTCTTC CSALSLRLGANNEQFF
. . TRBJ2-7 TRBV2 TGTGCCAGCAGTGGGTCTAGGGGGACTACCACCTACGAGCAGTACTTC CASSGSRGTTTYEQYF
. TRBD2 TRBJ2-1 TRBV11-2 TGTGCCAGCAGCTTGGGGACTAGCGGGATACTATCCTACAATGAGCAGTTCTTC CASSLGTSGILSYNEQFF
many TRBD2 TRBJ2-2 TRBV10-3 TGTGCCATCAGCCCCAGGACTAGCGCAAACACCGGGGAGCTGTTTTTT CAISPRTSANTGELFF
few . TRBJ2-7 TRBV6-1 TGTGCCAGCACCCCCACTTCCACCTACGAGCAGTACTTC CASTPTSTYEQYF
. . TRBJ2-1 TRBV3-1 TGTGCCAGCAGCCAAGGCCCGCAGAGGAATGAGCAGTTCTTC CASSQGPQRNEQFF
few TRBD2 TRBJ2-3 TRBV20-1 TGCAGTGCCGGGACTAGTCGAGATACGCAGTATTTT CSAGTSRDTQYF
. . TRBJ1-5 TRBV19 TGTGCCAGTAACGGAGGCCAGCGTCAGCCCCAGCATTTT CASNGGQRQPQHF
many . TRBJ1-1 TRBV3-1 TGTGCCAGCAGCCACCTTAGGGGGGACACTGAAGCTTTCTTT CASSHLRGDTEAFF
few . TRBJ2-1 TRBV27 TGTGCCAGCAGTTTTTCGGAGGGCCGTACCGATGAGCAGTTCTTC CASSFSEGRTDEQFF
. TRBD1 TRBJ2-1 TRBV28 TGTGCCAGCAGTTCCCAGTCGACAGGGTTCGTTGTGGGGAATGAGCAGTTCTTC CASSSQSTGFVVGNEQFF
. TRBD1 TRBJ2-7 TRBV5-6 TGTGCCAGCAGCTTCGGACAGGCCCCCTACGAGCAGTACTTC CASSFGQAPYEQYF
once TRBD1 TRBJ1-2 TRBV6-1 TGTGCCAGCAGTGAAGCAATTGTTCTCAGGGGGCTCGGCTACACCTTC CASSEAIVLRGLGYTF
few . TRBJ2-1 TRBV18 TGTGCCAGCTCACCAGGAGGCTTGGCTGAGCAGTTCTTC CASSPGGLAEQFF
. TRBD2 TRBJ2-7 TRBV30 TGTGCCTGGGAAGGCGCTTTGTCGGGAGGGCAGTACTTC CAWEGALSGGQYF
few . TRBJ1-5 TRBV6-1 TGTGCCAGCTCGGAAAGAGACAGCAATCAGCCCCAGCATTTT CASSERDSNQPQHF
many . TRBJ2-4 TRBV12-3/TRBV12-4 TGTGCCAGCAGTTCAGGGAACATTCAGTACTTC CASSSGNIQYF
. . TRBJ2-5 TRBV27 TGTGCCAGCAACCCCCGCATCCCAGGGAAAAGGGAGACCCAGTACTTC CASNPRIPGKRETQYF
few TRBD1 TRBJ1-1 TRBV18 TGTGCCAGCTCACTGGACAGGTTGAGCACTGAAGCTTTCTTT CASSLDRLSTEAFF
. TRBD2 TRBJ2-7 TRBV6-1 TGTGCCAGCAGTCTCGTAGCGGGGACGGGGTACGAGCAGTACTTC CASSLVAGTGYEQYF
. . TRBJ1-3 TRBV29-1 TGCAGCGTTGATCTTCACGCTGGAAACACCATATATTTT CSVDLHAGNTIYF
. . TRBJ2-7 TRBV3-1 TGTGCCAGCAGCCAAGGACTGATTATGAACTACGAGCAGTACTTC CASSQGLIMNYEQYF
many . TRBJ2-7 TRBV4-1 TGCGCCAGCAGCCAAGATTCCAGGGTGGACGAGCAGTACTTC CASSQDSRVDEQYF
. . TRBJ2-7 TRBV28 TGTGCCAGCAGGTTGAAGTACGAGCAGTACTTC CASRLKYEQYF
. TRBD1 TRBJ1-2 TRBV5-1 TGCGCCAGCAGCCCCCCTGGGACAGCCAATTATGGCTACACCTTC CASSPPGTANYGYTF
. . TRBJ2-7 TRBV20-1 TGCAGTGCCACCAACTGGGGGTCCTCCTACGAGCAGTACTTC CSATNWGSSYEQYF
. TRBD2 TRBJ2-2 TRBV4-1 TGCGCCAGCAGCCAAGATCGCGGGAGGACCATCACCGGGGAGCTGTTTTTT CASSQDRGRTITGELFF
. . TRBJ1-1 TRBV30 TGTGCCTGGATGGAGTACACTGAAGCTTTCTTT CAWMEYTEAFF
few . TRBJ2-3 TRBV7-3 TGTGCCAGCAGCTTAACGCCGGGACACACAGATACGCAGTATTTT CASSLTPGHTDTQYF
few . TRBJ2-2 TRBV6-2/TRBV6-3 TGTGCCAGCATCTCCCCGTTGACTAGAAGATCCGGGGAGCTGTTTTTT CASISPLTRRSGELFF
. TRBD1 TRBJ2-7 TRBV6-1 TGTGCCAGCGCGAGGGGGGACAGGGGAGGCTACGAGCAGTACTTC CASARGDRGGYEQYF
many TRBD2 TRBJ2-1 TRBV5-1 TGCGCCAGCAGCGGACTAGCGGGAGGCTCAGGCTCCTACAATGAGCAGTTCTTC CASSGLAGGSGSYNEQFF
. . TRBJ1-5 TRBV19 TGTGCCAGTAGCTTCGCGGGGGCGAGTCAGCCCCAGCATTTT CASSFAGASQPQHF
few TRBD1 TRBJ1-5 TRBV12-3/TRBV12-4 TGTGCCAGCAGGGGACAGGGGCATCAGCCCCAGCATTTT CASRGQGHQPQHF